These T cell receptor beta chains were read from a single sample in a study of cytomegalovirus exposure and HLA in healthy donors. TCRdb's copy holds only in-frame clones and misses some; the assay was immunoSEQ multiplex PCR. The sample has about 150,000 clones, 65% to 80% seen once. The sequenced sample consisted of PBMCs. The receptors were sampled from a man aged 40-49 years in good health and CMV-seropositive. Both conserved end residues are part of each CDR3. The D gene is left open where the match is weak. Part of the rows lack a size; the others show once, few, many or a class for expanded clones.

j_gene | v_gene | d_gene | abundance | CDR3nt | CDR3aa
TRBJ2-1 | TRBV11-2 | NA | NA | TGTGCCAGCAGCTCCCCTAGTCTAGAGGGTAGGAATGAGCAGTTCTTC | CASSSPSLEGRNEQFF
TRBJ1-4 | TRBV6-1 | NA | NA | TGTGCCAGCAGTCTCAGGGAGGGGAAACTGTTTTTT | CASSLREGKLFF
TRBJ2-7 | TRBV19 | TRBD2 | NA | TGTGCCAGATACCCCGGGACTAGCGGTCGAGCTGCCTACGAGCAGTACTTC | CARYPGTSGRAAYEQYF
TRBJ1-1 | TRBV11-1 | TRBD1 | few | TGTGCCAGCAGCCCGGACAGGGCCTTGGCTTTCTTT | CASSPDRALAFF
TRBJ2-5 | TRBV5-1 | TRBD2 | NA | TGCGCCAGCAGCTTGGGCCTAGCGGACTTCCAAGAGACCCAGTACTTC | CASSLGLADFQETQYF
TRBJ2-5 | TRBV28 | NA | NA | TGTGCCAGCAGTCCTCAGGAAGAGACCCAGTACTTC | CASSPQEETQYF
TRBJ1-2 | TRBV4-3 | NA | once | TGCGCCAGCAGCCAAGTAGCCGGGAATGGTGGCTACACCTTC | CASSQVAGNGGYTF
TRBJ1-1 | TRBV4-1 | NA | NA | TGCGCCAGCAGCCTCTTTCACGGTAACACTGAAGCTTTCTTT | CASSLFHGNTEAFF
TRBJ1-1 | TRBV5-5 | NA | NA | TGTGCCAGCAGCCAAGGGACACCGTGGGTAGCTTTCTTT | CASSQGTPWVAFF
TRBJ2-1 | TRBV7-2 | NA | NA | TGTGCCAGCAGCTCCAGTAGTAGCGCAGATGAGCAGTTCTTC | CASSSSSSADEQFF
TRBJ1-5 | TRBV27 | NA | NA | TGTGCCAGCAGTTCCTTTGCGGGGCCCCAGCATTTT | CASSSFAGPQHF
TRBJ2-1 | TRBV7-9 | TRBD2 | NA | TGTGCCAGCAGTCCCCAGGTAGCGGGAGGGAGCAATGAGCAGTTCTTC | CASSPQVAGGSNEQFF
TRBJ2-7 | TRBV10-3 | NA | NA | TGTGCCATCAGTGAGCCAACAGGGCAGGGCTACGAGCAGTACTTC | CAISEPTGQGYEQYF
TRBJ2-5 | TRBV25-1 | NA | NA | TGTGCCAGCAGTGAATACAGTCAAGAGACCCAGTACTTC | CASSEYSQETQYF
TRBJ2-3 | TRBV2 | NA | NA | TGTGCCAGCAGTCGGGACACCACAGATACGCAGTATTTT | CASSRDTTDTQYF
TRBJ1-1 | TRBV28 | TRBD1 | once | TGTGCCAGCAGTTTATGGACAGGGCGTAACACTGAAGCTTTCTTT | CASSLWTGRNTEAFF
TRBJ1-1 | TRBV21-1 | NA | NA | TGTGCCAGCAGCAAAGCCGGGGACAGGGGGGCGGTGAACACTGAAGCTTTCTTT | CASSKAGDRGAVNTEAFF
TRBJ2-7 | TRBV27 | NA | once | TGTGCCAGCAGTTTAGGGAGAGGACTTTACGAGCAGTACTTC | CASSLGRGLYEQYF
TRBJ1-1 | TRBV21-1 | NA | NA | TGTGCCAGCCTAAGGAAGGAGGGCGGAACTGAAGCTTTCTTT | CASLRKEGGTEAFF
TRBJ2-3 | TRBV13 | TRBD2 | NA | TGTGCCAGCAGCCCTCGAGCGGGATTGATTGTTGCAGATACGCAGTATTTT | CASSPRAGLIVADTQYF
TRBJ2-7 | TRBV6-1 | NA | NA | TGTGCCAGCACAACAGATAGCTACGAGCAGTACTTC | CASTTDSYEQYF
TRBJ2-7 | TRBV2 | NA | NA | TGTGCCAGCAGTGAAGAAGCGGGCCCTCCCTACGAGCAGTACTTC | CASSEEAGPPYEQYF
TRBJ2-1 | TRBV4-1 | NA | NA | TGCGCCAGCAGCCATTTGGGGTTGAGGGGACAAAAGAATGAGCAGTTCTTC | CASSHLGLRGQKNEQFF
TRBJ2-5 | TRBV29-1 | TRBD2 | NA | TGCAGCGTTAAAGCGGGGGGAGAGACCCAGTACTTC | CSVKAGGETQYF
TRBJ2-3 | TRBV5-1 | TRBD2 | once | TGCGCCAGCAGCTTGGCCGGGACTAACACAGATACGCAGTATTTT | CASSLAGTNTDTQYF
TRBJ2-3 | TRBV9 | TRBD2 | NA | TGTGCCGACACGCGGGAGAGGGACACAGATACGCAGTATTTT | CADTRERDTDTQYF
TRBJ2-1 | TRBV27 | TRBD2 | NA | TGTGCCACCGGCCTCCTAGCGGGTGAGTTCTTC | CATGLLAGEFF
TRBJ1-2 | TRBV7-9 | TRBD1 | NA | TGTGCCAGCAGCTTAGGGCCCGGGACAGAAGCGTATGGCTACACCTTC | CASSLGPGTEAYGYTF
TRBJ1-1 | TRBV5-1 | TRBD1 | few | TGCGCCAGCAGCTGGAGCCGGGACAGGGGGGGAGAAGCTTTCTTT | CASSWSRDRGGEAFF
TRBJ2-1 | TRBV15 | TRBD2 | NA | TGTGCCACCGCAACCGGGACTAGCGGGAGTCCGACCTACAATGAGCAGTTCTTC | CATATGTSGSPTYNEQFF
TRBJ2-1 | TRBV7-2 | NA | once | TGTGCCAGCAGCCCCCGCGGGTTCCGCTCCTACAATGAGCAGTTCTTC | CASSPRGFRSYNEQFF
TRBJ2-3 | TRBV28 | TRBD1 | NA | TGTGCCAGCAGTTACCGGGACAGGGGCAATTTTTTT | CASSYRDRGNFF
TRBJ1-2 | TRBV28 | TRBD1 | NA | TGTGCCAGCAGTCCGACAGGGGAACATGGCTACACCTTC | CASSPTGEHGYTF
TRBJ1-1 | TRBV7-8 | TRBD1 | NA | TGTGCCAGCAGCTTAAACCAGGGGGTGAACACTGAAGCTTTCTTT | CASSLNQGVNTEAFF
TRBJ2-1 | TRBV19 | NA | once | TGTGCCAGTATCCCGGACAGCTCCTACAATGAGCAGTTCTTC | CASIPDSSYNEQFF
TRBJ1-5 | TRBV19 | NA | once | TGTGCCAGTAGTATATGGGAGAAACAGCCCCAGCATTTT | CASSIWEKQPQHF